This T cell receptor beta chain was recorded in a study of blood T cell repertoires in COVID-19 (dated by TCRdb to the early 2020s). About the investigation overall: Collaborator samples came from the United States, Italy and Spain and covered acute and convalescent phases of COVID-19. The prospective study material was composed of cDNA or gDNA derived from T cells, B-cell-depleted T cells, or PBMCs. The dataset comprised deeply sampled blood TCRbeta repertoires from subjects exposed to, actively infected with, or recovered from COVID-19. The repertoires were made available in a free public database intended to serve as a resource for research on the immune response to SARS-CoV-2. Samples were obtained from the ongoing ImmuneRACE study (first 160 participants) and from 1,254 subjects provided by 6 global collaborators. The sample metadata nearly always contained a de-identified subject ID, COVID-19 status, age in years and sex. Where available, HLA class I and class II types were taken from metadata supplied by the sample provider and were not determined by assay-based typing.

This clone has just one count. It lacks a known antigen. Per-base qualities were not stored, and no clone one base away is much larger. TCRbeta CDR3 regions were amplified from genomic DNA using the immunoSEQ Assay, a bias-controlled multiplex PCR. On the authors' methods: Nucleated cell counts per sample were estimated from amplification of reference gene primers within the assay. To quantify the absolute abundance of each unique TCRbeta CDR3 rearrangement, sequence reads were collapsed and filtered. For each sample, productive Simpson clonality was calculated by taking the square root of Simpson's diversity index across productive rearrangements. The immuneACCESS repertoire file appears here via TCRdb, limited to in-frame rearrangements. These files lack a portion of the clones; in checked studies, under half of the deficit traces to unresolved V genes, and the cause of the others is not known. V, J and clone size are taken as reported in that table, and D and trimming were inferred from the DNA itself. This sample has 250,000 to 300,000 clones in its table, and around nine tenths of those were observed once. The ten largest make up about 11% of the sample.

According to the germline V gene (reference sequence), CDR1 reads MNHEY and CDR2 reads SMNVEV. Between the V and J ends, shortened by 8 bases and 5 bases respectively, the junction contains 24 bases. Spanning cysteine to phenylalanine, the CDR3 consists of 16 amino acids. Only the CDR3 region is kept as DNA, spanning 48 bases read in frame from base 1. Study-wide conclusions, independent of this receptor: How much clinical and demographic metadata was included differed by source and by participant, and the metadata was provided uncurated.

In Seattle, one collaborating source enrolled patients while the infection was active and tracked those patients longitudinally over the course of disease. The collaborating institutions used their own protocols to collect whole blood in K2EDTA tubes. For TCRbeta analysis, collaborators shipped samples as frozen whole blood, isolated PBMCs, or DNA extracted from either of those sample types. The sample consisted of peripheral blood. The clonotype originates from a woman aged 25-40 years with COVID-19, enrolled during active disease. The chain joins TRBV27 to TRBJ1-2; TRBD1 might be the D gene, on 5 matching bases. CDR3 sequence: CASGLSGTAFRYGYTF. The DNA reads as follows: TGTGCCAGCGGTCTGAGCGGGACGGCTTTTCGGTATGGCTACACCTTC.